The clone carrying this TCR beta chain has a handful of counts. Antigen specificity is unknown. The ends were cut back, 6 bases at V and 1 base at J, with 12 bases in the middle. The CDR3 extends over 14 amino acids. Germline CDR1 is ENHRY and CDR2 is SYGVKD. Primers used in a second PCR of roughly 7 to 12 cycles were a sample-barcoded 5' primer and a J-beta primer mix. TCRdb re-analysed the 5' RACE reads in MiXCR, keeping a single row per CDR3 protein. The sample yields about 1,800,000 distinct CDR3 sequences, roughly 28% seen once. This record belongs to a study of blood T cells in healthy people across ages. General study points: Roughly linear age-related decline in beta diversity appeared, significant by age around 38.

The specimen sequenced was blood. The chain joins TRBV10-3 to TRBJ1-1, with D maybe TRBD1 (5 bases). The TCR was taken from a woman under 40 in good health. The CDR3 sequence is CAIRGDTGNTEAFF. The CDR3 nucleotides are TGTGCCATCAGGGGGGATACAGGGAACACTGAAGCTTTCTTT.